Listed below are T cell receptor beta chains from one sample, sequenced in a study of somatic mutations in cytotoxic T cells in rheumatoid arthritis. The method was immunoSEQ multiplex PCR; TCRdb's version includes in-frame clones alone and lacks a portion of them. Altogether some 9,300 clones are present, approximately 90% being singletons, with the ten largest covering roughly 13%. What was sequenced was CD8+ T cells sorted from blood. The receptors come from a woman aged 18 to 35 with rheumatoid arthritis. Each CDR3 is given with its conserved first and last residue. D genes are given only for firm matches. Some rows have no size entry. The others give once, few or many, or a class for an expanded clone.

d_call,clone_size,v_call,j_call,cdr3_nt,cdr3_aa
-,-,TRBV19,TRBJ1-1,TGTGCCAGTAGTCCCGGGACTCCGACCGCTTTCTTT,CASSPGTPTAFF
-,-,TRBV11-2,TRBJ2-2,TGTGCCAGCAGCTCCGGAGAGGTACCCGGGGAGCTGTTTTTT,CASSSGEVPGELFF
TRBD1,-,TRBV23-1,TRBJ2-7,TGCGCCAGCAGTCGCCCCTTCTCGACAGGGGGAATCTACTTAAAGCAGTACTTC,CASSRPFSTGGIYLKQYF
TRBD2,-,TRBV28,TRBJ2-1,TGTGCCAGCAGTTTACTGGGGGGACTAGCGGGTAACAATGAGCAGTTCTTC,CASSLLGGLAGNNEQFF
-,-,TRBV28,TRBJ1-2,TGTGCCAGCACCGTAGGGGCTAACTATGGCTACACCTTC,CASTVGANYGYTF
-,-,TRBV27,TRBJ2-1,TGTGCCAGCAGTCCCCGGGGGACAGTGGTTGAGCAGTTCTTC,CASSPRGTVVEQFF
-,-,TRBV4-3,TRBJ1-4,TGCGCCAGCAGCCAAGATCGTCTTGAACTGTTTTTT,CASSQDRLELFF
TRBD1,once,TRBV11-1,TRBJ1-6,TGTGCCAGCAGCAGGACAGGGGGCGGAAGTCAGCCCCTCCACTTT,CASSRTGGGSQPLHF
TRBD1,-,TRBV7-3,TRBJ2-1,TGTGCCAGCAGCGTGAGTCCGGGACAGGGTTTCGAGCAGTTCTTC,CASSVSPGQGFEQFF
-,-,TRBV5-8,TRBJ1-1,TGTGCCAGCAGCTTAAGGACAGCGACAGAAGAAGCTTTCTTT,CASSLRTATEEAFF
TRBD2,-,TRBV9,TRBJ2-2,TGTGCCAGCAGCGTATCCCGAACGCCACTAGCGGGAGCGAACACCGGGGAGCTGTTTTTT,CASSVSRTPLAGANTGELFF
-,-,TRBV27,TRBJ2-3,TGTGCCAGCAGTTTCGGGCTCGGCAGGGGTATCCCAGATACGCAGTATTTT,CASSFGLGRGIPDTQYF
-,-,TRBV9,TRBJ2-6,TGTGCCAGCAGCGTAGAATCCCTCAGCTCTGGGGCCAACGTCCTGACTTTC,CASSVESLSSGANVLTF
-,-,TRBV4-1,TRBJ2-3,TGCGCCAGCAGCCAAGGGACACTCCCCGTGGATACGCAGTATTTT,CASSQGTLPVDTQYF
TRBD1,-,TRBV30,TRBJ1-2,TGTGCCTGGAGGGGGACAGGGTATTATGGCTACACCTTC,CAWRGTGYYGYTF
-,-,TRBV5-1,TRBJ1-5,TGCGCCAGCAGCTTGGGCGATAATAGCAATCAGCCCCAGCATTTT,CASSLGDNSNQPQHF
TRBD1,-,TRBV4-2,TRBJ1-5,TGTGCCAGCAGCCCCGGGACAGAGGATCAGCCCCAGCATTTT,CASSPGTEDQPQHF
-,-,TRBV19,TRBJ1-3,TGTGCCAGTAGTATCCCCACACCCGGAAACACCATATATTTT,CASSIPTPGNTIYF
-,once,TRBV27,TRBJ1-2,TGTGCCAGCAGCGCTTCCGTAGGACAGCTTAACTATGGCTACACCTTC,CASSASVGQLNYGYTF
TRBD1,once,TRBV10-1,TRBJ2-2,TGCGCCAGCAGTGGGGGAATAGGAGGGACAGGGGATCCCGGGGAGCTGTTTTTT,CASSGGIGGTGDPGELFF
-,-,TRBV27,TRBJ2-1,TGTGCCAGCAGTTTGGGCCCACCCGGGACAACTGGAACTGAGCAGTTCTTC,CASSLGPPGTTGTEQFF
TRBD2,-,TRBV15,TRBJ2-1,TGTGCCACCAGCACGGAGACTAGCGGGGCTCTTGGTGAGCAGTTCTTC,CATSTETSGALGEQFF
-,-,TRBV6-6,TRBJ2-5,TGTGCCAGCAGCCCGGGACTAGAGACCCAGTACTTC,CASSPGLETQYF
TRBD1,-,TRBV13,TRBJ1-1,TGTGCCAGCAGCTCCCCAGGGGGCACTGAAGCTTTCTTT,CASSSPGGTEAFF
-,-,TRBV2,TRBJ1-2,TGTGCCAGCACCCGCCCCGAAGGGAGCTATGGCTACACCTTC,CASTRPEGSYGYTF
-,-,TRBV12-5,TRBJ1-5,TGTGCTAGTGGTTTGGCCGGAACAGGAAACAATCAGCCCCAGCATTTT,CASGLAGTGNNQPQHF
-,-,TRBV2,TRBJ1-1,TGTGCCAGCAGTGAATCCCGCAAGCTGAACACTGAAGCTTTCTTT,CASSESRKLNTEAFF
TRBD1,-,TRBV6-5,TRBJ2-7,TGTGCCAGCAGTTACTCGGGACAGCCCTACGAGCAGTACTTC,CASSYSGQPYEQYF
TRBD1,-,TRBV9,TRBJ1-6,TGTGCCAGCAGCCCGACTCCGGGACAGGGAAATTCACCCCTCCACTTT,CASSPTPGQGNSPLHF
TRBD1,-,TRBV7-9,TRBJ2-7,TGTGCCAGCAGCTTAGCGCACAGGACAGGGGACTACGAGCAGTACTTC,CASSLAHRTGDYEQYF
-,-,TRBV28,TRBJ2-4,TGTGCCAGCAGTTTTACCCGAATCATGACAGGAGCCAAAAACATTCAGTACTTC,CASSFTRIMTGAKNIQYF
TRBD2,-,TRBV5-4,TRBJ2-7,TGTGCCAGCAGCCCCCTCCTAGCGGATCCCTCCTACGAGCAGTACTTC,CASSPLLADPSYEQYF
TRBD2,-,TRBV7-9,TRBJ2-3,TGTGCCAGCAGCCCAACTCTAGCGGGGATCACAGATACGCAGTATTTT,CASSPTLAGITDTQYF
-,-,TRBV19,TRBJ2-2,TGTGCCAGTTTAGCGCCGAGCGCCGGGGAGCTGTTTTTT,CASLAPSAGELFF
-,-,TRBV7-2,TRBJ2-5,TGTGCCAGCAGCTTATGGCTAGATGACGGAGAGACCCAGTACTTC,CASSLWLDDGETQYF
-,-,TRBV14,TRBJ2-7,TGTGCCAGCAGCGGAGCGGAGGGGCGCGCCTACGAGCAGTACTTC,CASSGAEGRAYEQYF
-,once,TRBV13,TRBJ1-5,TGTGCCAGCAGCTCCGGAGAGCTCAATCAGCCCCAGCATTTT,CASSSGELNQPQHF
-,-,TRBV15,TRBJ1-1,TGTGCCACCAGCAGAGGGGCCTCGGATGAAGCTTTCTTT,CATSRGASDEAFF
TRBD1,-,TRBV7-9,TRBJ1-1,TGTGCCAGCAGCTGGGACAGGAACACTGAAGCTTTCTTT,CASSWDRNTEAFF
-,-,TRBV7-9,TRBJ2-7,TGTGCCAGCAGCTTAGGTGCGGGGCCGACCTACGAGCAGTACTTC,CASSLGAGPTYEQYF
TRBD2,-,TRBV5-6,TRBJ2-2,TGTGCCAGCAGCTTGGGACTAGCGGGTAACACCGGGGAGCTGTTTTTT,CASSLGLAGNTGELFF
-,-,TRBV5-5,TRBJ2-1,TGTGCCAGCAGCAACGGACTGTTCAATGAGCAGTTCTTC,CASSNGLFNEQFF
TRBD2,-,TRBV7-3,TRBJ2-5,TGTGCCAGCAGCTTAAACCCGGGACTAGCGGAAGAGACCCAGTACTTC,CASSLNPGLAEETQYF
TRBD2,once,TRBV9,TRBJ2-5,TGTGCCAGCAGCCCCTGGCTGGGCGGGGGGGGGTACCAAGAGACCCAGTACTTC,CASSPWLGGGGYQETQYF
-,few,TRBV10-1,TRBJ1-1,TGCGCCAGCAGTGAGTCTAAGGGGTGGGGCACTGAAGCTTTCTTT,CASSESKGWGTEAFF
-,-,TRBV9,TRBJ2-5,TGTGCCAGCAGCGTAGCGTCCGCAGGGGAAGAGACCCAGTACTTC,CASSVASAGEETQYF
TRBD2,-,TRBV7-9,TRBJ2-1,TGTGCCAGTCCGGGACTAGCGGCCCCCGGGGGGCAGTTCTTC,CASPGLAAPGGQFF
-,-,TRBV4-2,TRBJ2-1,TGTGCCAGCAGCCGAGAGGACGGACTTGCCTACAATGAGCAGTTCTTC,CASSREDGLAYNEQFF
-,-,TRBV5-8,TRBJ1-1,TGTGCCAGCAGCTTGGGGAGGACTGAAGCTTTCTTT,CASSLGRTEAFF
TRBD2,-,TRBV6-1,TRBJ2-1,TGTGCCAGCAGTGACGATGCGGGAGGCTCCTACAATGAGCAGTTCTTC,CASSDDAGGSYNEQFF
-,-,TRBV6-5,TRBJ1-1,TGTGCCAGCAGTTACGAGGGAGAGACTGAAGCTTTCTTT,CASSYEGETEAFF